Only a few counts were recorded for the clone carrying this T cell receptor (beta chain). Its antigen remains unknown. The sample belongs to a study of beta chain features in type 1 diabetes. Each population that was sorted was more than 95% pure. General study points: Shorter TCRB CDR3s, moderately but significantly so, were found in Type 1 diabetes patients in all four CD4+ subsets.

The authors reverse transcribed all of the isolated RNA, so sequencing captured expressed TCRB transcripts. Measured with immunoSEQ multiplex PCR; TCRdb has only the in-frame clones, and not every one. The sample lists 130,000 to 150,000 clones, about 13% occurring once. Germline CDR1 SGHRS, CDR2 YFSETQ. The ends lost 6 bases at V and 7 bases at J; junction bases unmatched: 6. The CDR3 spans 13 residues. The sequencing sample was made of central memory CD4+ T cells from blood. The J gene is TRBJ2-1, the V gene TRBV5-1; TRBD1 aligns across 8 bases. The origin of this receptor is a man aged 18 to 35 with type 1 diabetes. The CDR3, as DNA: TGCGCCAGCATGACAGGGGCTAAAAATGAGCAGTTCTTC. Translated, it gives CASMTGAKNEQFF.